These T cell receptor beta chains were read from a single sample in a study of T and B cells in COVID-19 patients. Via MiXCR, TCRdb re-called the multiplex PCR reads, giving one row per CDR3 protein. The repertoire has 750 to 1,000 distinct CDR3 sequences, around 28% of them found once; the top ten carry roughly 29%. The sample was blood. These TCRs come from a human donor with active COVID-19. Both conserved end residues are part of each CDR3. The D gene is left open where the match is weak. Clone sizes are given selectively: once, few, many, or a class where the clone is expanded.

-,TRBV19,large,TRBJ1-4,CASSIDGQYPNEKLFF,TGTGCCAGTAGTATAGATGGACAGTACCCTAATGAAAAACTGTTTTTT
-,TRBV29-1,hyperexpanded,TRBJ2-7,CSVCLDREGCEQYF,TGCAGCGTGTGTTTGGACAGGGAGGGTTGCGAGCAGTACTTC
TRBD1,TRBV6-5,large,TRBJ1-5,CASSYGTGRQPQHF,TGTGCCAGCAGTTATGGGACAGGGCGGCAGCCCCAGCATTTT
-,TRBV6-5,medium-sized,TRBJ2-5,CASRTRDNQYF,TGTGCCAGCAGAACCCGGGACAACCAGTACTTC
-,TRBV13,-,TRBJ1-1,CASSLGGANTEAFF,TGTGCCAGCAGCTTGGGGGGGGCGAACACTGAAGCTTTCTTT
-,TRBV21-1,-,TRBJ1-2,CASSKEGGPRYGYTF,TGTGCCAGCAGCAAAGAAGGGGGCCCTCGCTATGGCTACACCTTC
-,TRBV19,-,TRBJ1-3,CASSSWRGENTIYF,TGTGCCAGTAGTAGCTGGAGGGGTGAAAACACCATATATTTT
TRBD2,TRBV12-5,-,TRBJ2-2,CASGSPFGASGDPGELFF,TGTGCTAGTGGTTCGCCTTTCGGGGCTAGCGGGGATCCCGGGGAGCTGTTTTTT
-,TRBV4-3,medium-sized,TRBJ2-7,CASSQDRVQFDEQYF,TGCGCCAGCAGCCAAGATCGGGTACAGTTCGACGAGCAGTACTTC
-,TRBV12-3/TRBV12-4,medium-sized,TRBJ1-2,CASSLGRPWGGYTF,TGTGCCAGCAGTTTGGGCCGGCCCTGGGGTGGCTACACCTTC
-,TRBV12-3/TRBV12-4,large,TRBJ1-4,CASSGRSTNEKLFF,TGTGCCAGCAGTGGGCGTTCAACTAATGAAAAACTGTTTTTT
-,TRBV5-6,-,TRBJ2-2,CASSPGLYIGELFF,TGTGCCAGCAGCCCGGGGCTTTACATTGGGGAGCTGTTTTTT
TRBD1,TRBV9,-,TRBJ1-2,CASSGQGPNYTF,TGTGCCAGCAGCGGACAGGGGCCCAACTACACCTTC
-,TRBV7-9,-,TRBJ2-2,CASSPSGNTGELFF,TGTGCCAGCAGCCCCTCAGGGAACACCGGGGAGCTGTTTTTT
-,TRBV7-3,medium-sized,TRBJ2-6,CASSLGGAPGTTGANVLTF,TGTGCCAGCAGCTTAGGGGGGGCACCAGGAACTACTGGGGCCAACGTCCTGACTTTC
-,TRBV19,-,TRBJ1-2,CASSTPLGYTF,TGTGCCAGTAGTACCCCTTTGGGCTACACCTTC
-,TRBV20-1,-,TRBJ1-5,CSARVGLGNQPQHF,TGCAGTGCTAGAGTGGGTTTAGGGAATCAGCCCCAGCATTTT
TRBD1,TRBV5-5,-,TRBJ1-6,CASSWSGRAGGIYSPLHF,TGTGCCAGCAGCTGGAGCGGGAGGGCAGGGGGCATATATTCACCCCTCCACTTT
-,TRBV13,-,TRBJ1-3,CASRLEGSGNTIYF,TGTGCCAGCAGACTAGAGGGATCTGGAAACACCATATATTTT
-,TRBV13,large,TRBJ1-2,CASSSAYGDGYTF,TGTGCCAGCAGTTCGGCATATGGCGACGGCTACACCTTC
TRBD1,TRBV2,few,TRBJ1-2,CASSEGTGGFNYGYTF,TGTGCCAGCAGTGAAGGGACAGGGGGATTTAACTATGGCTACACCTTC
TRBD1,TRBV5-1,few,TRBJ1-2,CASTPGQGRPNYGYTF,TGCGCCAGCACCCCGGGACAGGGGCGACCTAACTATGGCTACACCTTC
TRBD1,TRBV6-5,medium-sized,TRBJ1-1,CASSQRQGSPTEAFF,TGTGCCAGCAGTCAAAGACAGGGATCACCCACTGAAGCTTTCTTT
-,TRBV6-1,-,TRBJ1-1,CASSEKSDGNTEAFF,TGTGCCAGCAGTGAAAAATCGGACGGGAACACTGAAGCTTTCTTT
-,TRBV11-3,-,TRBJ1-3,CASSPSAGNTIYF,TGTGCCAGCAGCCCGTCGGCCGGAAACACCATATATTTT
TRBD1,TRBV28,few,TRBJ1-4,CASSLTGPNEKLFF,TGTGCCAGCAGTTTGACAGGGCCTAATGAAAAACTGTTTTTT
-,TRBV11-2,few,TRBJ2-7,CASSLTLSGLSSYEQYF,TGTGCCAGCAGCTTAACCCTCAGCGGGCTTAGCTCCTACGAGCAGTACTTC
-,TRBV6-2/TRBV6-3,medium-sized,TRBJ1-4,CASRTRPRGAVNEKLFF,TGTGCCAGCAGAACACGACCTCGGGGCGCCGTAAATGAAAAACTGTTTTTT
-,TRBV29-1,once,TRBJ2-7,CSGLPYLDREGCEQYF,TGCAGCGGCCTGCCCTACTTGGACAGGGAGGGTTGCGAGCAGTACTTC
TRBD2,TRBV13,-,TRBJ2-1,CASRLEGGPDEQFF,TGTGCCAGCAGACTAGAGGGAGGGCCGGATGAGCAGTTCTTC
TRBD1,TRBV13,large,TRBJ2-1,CASSLEGQYNEQFF,TGTGCCAGCAGCCTAGAGGGACAGTACAATGAGCAGTTCTTC
TRBD1,TRBV5-6,-,TRBJ1-6,CASSGGTGGIYSPLHF,TGCGCCAGCAGCGGGGGGACAGGGGGCATATATTCACCCCTCCACTTT
TRBD2,TRBV6-5,few,TRBJ2-1,CASRRGTSGGANEQFF,TGTGCCAGCAGACGCGGGACTAGCGGGGGGGCGAATGAGCAGTTCTTC
-,TRBV6-5,medium-sized,TRBJ2-1,CASSYAGVEQFF,TGTGCCAGCAGTTACGCAGGGGTTGAGCAGTTCTTC
-,TRBV20-1,few,TRBJ1-2,CSARDRGANYGYTF,TGCAGTGCTAGAGACAGGGGAGCTAACTATGGCTACACCTTC
-,TRBV7-9,few,TRBJ2-7,CASSLTGTGFYEQYF,TGTGCCAGCAGCCTAACCGGGACTGGATTCTACGAGCAGTACTTC
-,TRBV7-6,medium-sized,TRBJ2-7,CASSLGRGDEQYF,TGTGCCAGCAGCTTAGGGCGAGGGGACGAGCAGTACTTC
TRBD1,TRBV28,-,TRBJ2-1,CASSLLQRTGHNEQFF,TGTGCCAGCAGTCTTCTACAGAGGACAGGCCACAATGAGCAGTTCTTC
-,TRBV7-3,few,TRBJ2-1,CASSPGLSGEQFF,TGTGCCAGCAGCCCCGGACTATCGGGTGAGCAGTTCTTC
-,TRBV4-2,medium-sized,TRBJ2-2,CASSQPDLITGELFF,TGTGCCAGCAGCCAACCCGATTTAATTACCGGGGAGCTGTTTTTT
TRBD2,TRBV30,large,TRBJ2-2,CAWSVEYGRALTGELFF,TGTGCCTGGAGTGTAGAGTACGGGAGGGCCCTCACCGGGGAGCTGTTTTTT
TRBD2,TRBV6-1,large,TRBJ2-2,CAGTAGIDTGELFF,TGTGCCGGCACAGCGGGGATTGACACCGGGGAGCTGTTTTTT
-,TRBV5-1,medium-sized,TRBJ1-4,CASPAPEKLFF,TGCGCCAGCCCTGCCCCTGAAAAACTGTTTTTT
TRBD1,TRBV20-1,-,TRBJ2-3,CSARGTGGTDTQYF,TGCAGTGCTAGAGGGACAGGGGGCACAGATACGCAGTATTTT
-,TRBV15,medium-sized,TRBJ1-1,CATSTQGWSAEAFF,TGTGCCACCAGCACCCAGGGATGGAGCGCTGAAGCTTTCTTT
TRBD2,TRBV4-3,medium-sized,TRBJ2-2,CASSQDFSGVNTGELFF,TGCGCCAGCAGCCAAGATTTCAGCGGGGTCAACACCGGGGAGCTGTTTTTT
TRBD2,TRBV18,large,TRBJ2-2,CASSPRAAGGTNTGELFF,TGTGCCAGCTCACCACGGGCTGCGGGGGGTACGAACACCGGGGAGCTGTTTTTT
TRBD2,TRBV6-1,medium-sized,TRBJ2-7,CASRLAGGPGEQYF,TGTGCCAGCAGACTAGCGGGAGGGCCGGGCGAGCAGTACTTC
-,TRBV15,-,TRBJ1-2,CATSRDRGSFYGYTF,TGTGCCACCAGCAGAGATAGGGGGTCCTTTTATGGCTACACCTTC
-,TRBV7-9,-,TRBJ2-1,CASSKQGTSGIEQFF,TGTGCCAGCAGCAAACAGGGTACATCAGGCATTGAGCAGTTCTTC
TRBD2,TRBV7-3,once,TRBJ2-1,CASSLNPLAVSYNEQFF,TGTGCCAGCAGCTTAAACCCGCTAGCGGTCTCCTACAATGAGCAGTTCTTC
-,TRBV11-2,medium-sized,TRBJ2-7,CASSPSRWGLEQYF,TGTGCCAGCAGCCCCTCGCGGTGGGGGCTCGAGCAGTACTTC
TRBD2,TRBV5-6,large,TRBJ2-1,CASSLGLAGGNEQFF,TGTGCCAGCAGCTTGGGACTAGCGGGTGGCAATGAGCAGTTCTTC
-,TRBV11-1,large,TRBJ2-5,CASSLGLVEETQYF,TGTGCCAGCAGCTTAGGACTAGTGGAGGAGACCCAGTACTTC
TRBD1,TRBV5-5,-,TRBJ1-6,CASSLVAGGIYSPLHF,TGTGCCAGCAGCTTGGTAGCAGGGGGCATATATTCACCCCTCCACTTT